Included here is one T cell receptor beta chain sequence, with context. The data stem from a study of a mutant IDH1 vaccine in newly diagnosed glioma. From germline, CDR1 is SGHDN and CDR2 FVKESK. This CDR3 contains 15 residues. Deletions cut 1 base from V and 1 base from J, with 10 bases between. The time point here: baseline, week 1 (first vaccination visit). The treatment is: pre-vaccination baseline after standard-of-care therapy. Sequencing was performed with immunoSEQ multiplex PCR; in TCRdb, only in-frame clones are kept and a portion is missing. Of around 24,000 clones detected, 93% appear once; the ten largest clones hold approximately 1.1%.

This clonotype was sampled from a man in his forties with glioma. The input for sequencing was PBMCs, taken from a glioma patient treated with radiotherapy, temozolomide or both. The chain recombines TRBV14 with TRBJ1-1, with no clear D. The CDR3 spells CASSQVSVGNTEAFF. The CDR3 bases are TGTGCCAGCAGCCAAGTCTCCGTCGGGAACACTGAAGCTTTCTTT. Full variable domain (missing parts from reference TRBV14 and TRBJ1-1): EAGVTQFPSHSVIEKGQTVTLRCDPISGHDNLYWYRRVMGKEIKFLLHFVKESKQDESGMPNNRFLAERTGGTYSTLKVQPAELEDSGVYFCASSQVSVGNTEAFFGQGTRLTVV.